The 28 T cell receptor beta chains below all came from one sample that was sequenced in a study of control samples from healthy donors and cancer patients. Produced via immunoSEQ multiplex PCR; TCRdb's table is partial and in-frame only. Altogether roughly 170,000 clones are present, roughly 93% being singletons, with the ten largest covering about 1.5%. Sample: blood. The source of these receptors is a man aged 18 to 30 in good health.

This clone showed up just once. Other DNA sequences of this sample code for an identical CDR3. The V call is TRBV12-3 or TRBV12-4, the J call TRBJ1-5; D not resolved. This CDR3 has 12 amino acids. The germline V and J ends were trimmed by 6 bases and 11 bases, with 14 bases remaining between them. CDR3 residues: CASSLSTSAQHF. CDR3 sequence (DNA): TGTGCCAGCAGCCTGTCCACCTCGGCCCAGCATTTT.

CDR3 amino acids: CASSLGTERNEQYF. CDR3 DNA: TGCGCCAGCAGCTTAGGGACAGAGCGAAACGAGCAGTACTTC. V and J are TRBV5-1 and TRBJ2-7; 7 nucleotides align to TRBD1. CDR1 is SGHRS and CDR2 is YFSETQ in the germline V gene. Trimming removed 2 bases from V and 5 bases from J; junction bases left unmatched: 7. The CDR3 is made up of 14 amino acids.

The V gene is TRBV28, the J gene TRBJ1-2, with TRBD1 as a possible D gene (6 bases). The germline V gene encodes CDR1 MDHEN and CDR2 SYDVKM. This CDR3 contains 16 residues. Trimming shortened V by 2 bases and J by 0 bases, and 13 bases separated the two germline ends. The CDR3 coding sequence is TGTGCCAGCAGTTTACTACAGGGAAAGACTAACTATGGCTACACCTTC. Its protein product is CASSLLQGKTNYGYTF.

The CDR3 protein is CAWSVRLTGSYGYTF. In nucleotides, the CDR3 is TGTGCCTGGAGTGTACGGTTGACGGGATCCTATGGCTACACCTTC. V gene TRBV30 combines with J gene TRBJ1-2; D is ambiguous. This CDR3 spans 15 amino acids. Trimming cost V 0 bases and J 4 bases, with 15 bases left between them. Germline-derived CDR1 and CDR2 are GTSNPN and SVGIG (reference sequence).

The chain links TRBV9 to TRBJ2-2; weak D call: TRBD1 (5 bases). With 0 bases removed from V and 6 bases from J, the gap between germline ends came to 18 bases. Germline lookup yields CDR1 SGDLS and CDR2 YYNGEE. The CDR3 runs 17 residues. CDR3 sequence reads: CASSVGYSGINPGELFF. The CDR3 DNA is TGTGCCAGCAGCGTAGGATATTCAGGGATAAATCCCGGGGAGCTGTTTTTT.

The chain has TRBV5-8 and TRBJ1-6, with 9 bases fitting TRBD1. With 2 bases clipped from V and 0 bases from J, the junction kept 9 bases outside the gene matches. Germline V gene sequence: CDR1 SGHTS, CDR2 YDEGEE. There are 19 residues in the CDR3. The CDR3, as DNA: TGTGCCAGCAGCTTATCCACAGGGGGCCTTCGCTCCTATAATTCACCCCTCCACTTT. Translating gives CASSLSTGGLRSYNSPLHF.

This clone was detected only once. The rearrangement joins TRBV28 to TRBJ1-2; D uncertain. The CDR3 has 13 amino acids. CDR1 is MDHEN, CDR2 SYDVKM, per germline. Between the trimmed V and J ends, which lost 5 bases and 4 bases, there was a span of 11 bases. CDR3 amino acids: CASSPQVVYGYTF. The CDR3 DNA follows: TGTGCCAGCAGTCCCCAGGTAGTCTATGGCTACACCTTC.

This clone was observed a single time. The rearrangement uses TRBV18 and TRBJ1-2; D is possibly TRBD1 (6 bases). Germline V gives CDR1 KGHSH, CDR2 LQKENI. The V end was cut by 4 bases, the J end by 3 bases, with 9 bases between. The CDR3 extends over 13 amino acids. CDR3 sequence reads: CASSRGQDYGYTF. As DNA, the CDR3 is TGTGCCAGCTCACGGGGACAAGACTATGGCTACACCTTC.

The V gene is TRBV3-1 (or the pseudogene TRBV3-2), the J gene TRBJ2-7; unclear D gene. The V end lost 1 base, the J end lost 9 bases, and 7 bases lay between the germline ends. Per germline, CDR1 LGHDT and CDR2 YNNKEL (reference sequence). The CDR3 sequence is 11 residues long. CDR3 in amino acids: CASSQGSGQYF. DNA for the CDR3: TGTGCCAGCAGCCAAGGATCGGGGCAGTACTTC.

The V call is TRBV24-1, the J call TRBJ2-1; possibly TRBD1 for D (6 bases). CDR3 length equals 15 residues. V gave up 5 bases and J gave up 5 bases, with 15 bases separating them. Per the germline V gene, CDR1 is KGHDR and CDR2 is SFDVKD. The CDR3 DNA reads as TGTGCCACCAGTGCTCAGGGGCGAGGGGACAATGAGCAGTTCTTC. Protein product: CATSAQGRGDNEQFF.

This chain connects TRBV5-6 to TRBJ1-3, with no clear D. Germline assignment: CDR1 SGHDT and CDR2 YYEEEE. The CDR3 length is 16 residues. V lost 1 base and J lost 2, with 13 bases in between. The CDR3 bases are TGTGCCAGCAGCTTGCAGATTCAGGTACCTGGAAACACCATATATTTT. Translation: CASSLQIQVPGNTIYF.

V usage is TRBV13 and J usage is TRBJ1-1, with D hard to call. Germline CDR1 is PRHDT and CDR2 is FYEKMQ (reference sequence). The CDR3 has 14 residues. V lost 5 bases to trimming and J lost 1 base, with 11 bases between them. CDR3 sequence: CASSPRAGNTEAFF. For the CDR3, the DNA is TGTGCCAGCAGCCCTCGTGCGGGGAACACTGAAGCTTTCTTT.

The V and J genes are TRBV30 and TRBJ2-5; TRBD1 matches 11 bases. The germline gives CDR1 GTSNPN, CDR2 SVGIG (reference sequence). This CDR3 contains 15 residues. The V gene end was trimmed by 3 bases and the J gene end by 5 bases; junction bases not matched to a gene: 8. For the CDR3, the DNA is TGTGCCTGGAGGGGGACAGGGGGAGTCTGGGAGACCCAGTACTTC. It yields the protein CAWRGTGGVWETQYF.

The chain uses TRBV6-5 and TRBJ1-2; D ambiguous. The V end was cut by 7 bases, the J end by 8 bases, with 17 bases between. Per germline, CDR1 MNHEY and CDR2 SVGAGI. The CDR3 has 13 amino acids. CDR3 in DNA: TGTGCCAGCACCCGAGACTCGTTCGGAGGCTACACCTTC. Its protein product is CASTRDSFGGYTF.

The CDR3 sequence: CSVRDRAPDTQYF. The CDR3 coding sequence is TGCAGCGTCCGGGACAGGGCCCCGGATACGCAGTATTTT. The gene calls are TRBV29-1 and TRBJ2-3; 9 bases are shared with TRBD1. The CDR3 totals 13 residues. The J segment lost 6 bases and the V segment lost 6 bases, leaving 7 bases of the junction unmatched. Germline V gene data show CDR1 as SQVTM and CDR2 as ANQGSEA.

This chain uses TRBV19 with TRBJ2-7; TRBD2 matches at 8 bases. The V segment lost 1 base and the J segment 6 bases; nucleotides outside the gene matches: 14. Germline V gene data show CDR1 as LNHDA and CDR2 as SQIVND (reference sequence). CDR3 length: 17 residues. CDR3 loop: CASSIVMTGLELGEQYF. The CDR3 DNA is TGTGCCAGTAGTATAGTCATGACGGGACTAGAACTCGGCGAGCAGTACTTC.

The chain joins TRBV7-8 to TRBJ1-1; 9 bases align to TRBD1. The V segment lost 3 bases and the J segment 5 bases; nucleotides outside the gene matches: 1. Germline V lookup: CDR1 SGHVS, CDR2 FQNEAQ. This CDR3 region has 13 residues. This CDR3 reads CASSFDRGTEAFF. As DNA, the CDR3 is TGTGCCAGCAGCTTCGACAGGGGGACTGAAGCTTTCTTT.

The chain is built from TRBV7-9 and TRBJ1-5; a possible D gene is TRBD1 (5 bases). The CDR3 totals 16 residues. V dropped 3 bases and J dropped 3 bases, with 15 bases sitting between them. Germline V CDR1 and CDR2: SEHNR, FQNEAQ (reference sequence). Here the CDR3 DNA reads TGTGCCAGCAGCTTGGCCCTCGGGGCAAACAATCAGCCCCAGCATTTT. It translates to CASSLALGANNQPQHF.

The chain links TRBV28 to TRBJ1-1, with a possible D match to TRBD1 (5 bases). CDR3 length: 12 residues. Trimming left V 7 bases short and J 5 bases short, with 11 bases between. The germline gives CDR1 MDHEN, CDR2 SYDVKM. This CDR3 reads CASTPGETEAFF. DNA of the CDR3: TGTGCCAGCACCCCGGGGGAGACTGAAGCTTTCTTT.

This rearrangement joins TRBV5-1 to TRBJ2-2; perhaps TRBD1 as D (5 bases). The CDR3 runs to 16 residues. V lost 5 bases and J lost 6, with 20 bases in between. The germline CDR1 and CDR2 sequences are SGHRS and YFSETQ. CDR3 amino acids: CASSRGRERTPGELFF. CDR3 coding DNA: TGCGCCAGCAGTCGCGGCCGAGAGAGGACACCCGGGGAGCTGTTTTTT.

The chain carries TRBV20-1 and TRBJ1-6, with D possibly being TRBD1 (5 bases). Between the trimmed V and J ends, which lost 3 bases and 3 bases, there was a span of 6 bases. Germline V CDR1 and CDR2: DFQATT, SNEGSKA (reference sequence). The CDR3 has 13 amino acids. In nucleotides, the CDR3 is TGCAGTGCTAGTGGGGGCTATAATTCACCCCTCCACTTT. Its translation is CSASGGYNSPLHF.

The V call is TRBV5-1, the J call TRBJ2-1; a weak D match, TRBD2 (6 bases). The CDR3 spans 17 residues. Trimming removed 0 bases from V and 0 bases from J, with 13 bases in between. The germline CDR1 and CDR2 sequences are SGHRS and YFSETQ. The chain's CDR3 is CASSLDPAGRSYNEQFF. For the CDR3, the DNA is TGCGCCAGCAGCTTGGATCCAGCGGGCCGCTCCTACAATGAGCAGTTCTTC.

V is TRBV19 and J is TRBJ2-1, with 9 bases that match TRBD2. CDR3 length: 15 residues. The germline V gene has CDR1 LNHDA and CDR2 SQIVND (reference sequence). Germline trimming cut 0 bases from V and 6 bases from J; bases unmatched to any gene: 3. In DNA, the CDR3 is TGTGCCAGTAGTATAGAGGGCGGGGGGGTCAATGAGCAGTTCTTC. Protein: CASSIEGGGVNEQFF.

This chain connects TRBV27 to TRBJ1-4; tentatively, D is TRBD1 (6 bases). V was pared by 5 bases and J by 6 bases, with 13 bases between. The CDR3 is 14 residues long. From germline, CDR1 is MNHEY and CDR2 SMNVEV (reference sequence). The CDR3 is CASSRGGFDEKLFF. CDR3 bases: TGTGCCAGCAGTCGAGGGGGGTTCGATGAAAAACTGTTTTTT.

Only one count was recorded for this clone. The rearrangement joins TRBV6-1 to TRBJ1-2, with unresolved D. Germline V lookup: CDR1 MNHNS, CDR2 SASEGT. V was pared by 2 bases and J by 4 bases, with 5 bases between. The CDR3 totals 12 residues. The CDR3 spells CASSERTYGYTF. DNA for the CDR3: TGTGCCAGCAGTGAAAGGACCTATGGCTACACCTTC.

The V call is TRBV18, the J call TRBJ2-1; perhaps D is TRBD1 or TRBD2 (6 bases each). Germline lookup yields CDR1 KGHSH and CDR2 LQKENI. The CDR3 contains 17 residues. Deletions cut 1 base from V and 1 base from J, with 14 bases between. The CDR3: CASSPQSGGPSYNEQFF. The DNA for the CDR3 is TGTGCCAGCTCACCACAAAGTGGGGGGCCATCCTACAATGAGCAGTTCTTC. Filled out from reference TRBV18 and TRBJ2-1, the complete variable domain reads NAGVMQNPRHLVRRRGQEARLRCSPMKGHSHVYWYRQLPEEGLKFMVYLQKENIIDESGMPKERFSAEFPKEGPSILRIQQVVRGDSAAYFCASSPQSGGPSYNEQFFGPGTRLTVL.

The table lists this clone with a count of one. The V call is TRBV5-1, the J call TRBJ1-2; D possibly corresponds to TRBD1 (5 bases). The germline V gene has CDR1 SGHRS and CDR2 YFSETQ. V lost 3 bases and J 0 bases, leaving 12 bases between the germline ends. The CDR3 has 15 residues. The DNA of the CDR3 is TGCGCCAGCAGCTCCACCGGGACGGCTAACTATGGCTACACCTTC. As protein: CASSSTGTANYGYTF.

The CDR3 sequence is CASSQDGGQQETQYF. CDR3 nucleotide sequence: TGCGCCAGCAGCCAAGATGGGGGACAGCAAGAGACCCAGTACTTC. This sequence joins TRBV4-1 and TRBJ2-5; 7 bases match TRBD1. V dropped 0 bases and J dropped 2; count of bases not matched to a gene: 3. CDR3 size: 15 residues. Germline V CDR1 and CDR2: MGHRA, YSYEKL.